These 15 T cell receptor beta chains originate from one sample sequenced in a study of blood T cell repertoires in COVID-19. TCRdb keeps only in-frame clones here, not all; method: immunoSEQ multiplex PCR. The sample contains fewer than 140,000 clones, 76% of which appear only once. The material sequenced was peripheral blood. These TCRs come from a man aged 80 or over with COVID-19, enrolled during active disease.

The genes are TRBV5-1 and TRBJ2-1, with TRBD2 identical over 8 bases. The germline V gene encodes CDR1 SGHRS and CDR2 YFSETQ. After removal of 4 bases from V and 7 bases from J, the junction contained 10 bases not matched to a gene. This CDR3 comprises 15 residues. The CDR3 region has the DNA TGCGCCAGCAGCCCCCCAGCGGGAGTGGCAAATGAGCAGTTCTTC. Amino acids: CASSPPAGVANEQFF. Full variable domain (remainder filled in from reference TRBV5-1 and TRBJ2-1): KAGVTQTPRYLIKTRGQQVTLSCSPISGHRSVSWYQQTPGQGLQFLFEYFSETQRNKGNFPGRFSGRQFSNSRSEMNVSTLELGDSALYLCASSPPAGVANEQFFGPGTRLTVL.

CDR3 DNA sequence: TGTGCCAGCAGCGTAGGGGTTGGGGTTGGGGAGGCTTTCTTT. Its translation is CASSVGVGVGEAFF. This chain joins TRBV9 and TRBJ1-1; D gene ambiguous. CDR1 SGDLS and CDR2 YYNGEE come from the germline V gene. This CDR3 comprises 14 residues. V was trimmed by 0 bases and J by 11 bases, leaving 17 bases between them.

The chain joins TRBV27 to TRBJ2-7; D may be TRBD1 (5 bases). Trimming pared 6 bases from V and 1 base from J, leaving 16 bases between. This CDR3 has 15 residues. In germline, CDR1 is MNHEY, CDR2 SMNVEV (reference sequence). The CDR3 sequence is CASSQGLALSYEQYF. CDR3 DNA: TGTGCCAGCAGCCAGGGCCTGGCACTTTCCTACGAGCAGTACTTC.

This clone was counted ten times or more. The rearrangement joins TRBV20-1 to TRBJ2-1; D ambiguous. V was clipped by 3 bases and J by 9 bases, with 12 bases between them. The germline CDR1 and CDR2 sequences are DFQATT and SNEGSKA (reference sequence). CDR3 length equals 12 residues. The CDR3, as DNA: TGCAGTGCTAGTCTGGCAGTCACTGAGCAGTTCTTC. Translated, it gives CSASLAVTEQFF.

The V gene is TRBV6-1, the J gene TRBJ2-1; weak D call: TRBD2 (5 bases). Trimming pared 3 bases from V and 0 bases from J, leaving 12 bases between. From germline, CDR1 is MNHNS and CDR2 SASEGT. CDR3 size: 16 residues. The CDR3 DNA sequence: TGTGCCAGCAGTGACGCGACTGGGAGCTCCTACAATGAGCAGTTCTTC. It yields the protein CASSDATGSSYNEQFF.

The V gene is TRBV19, the J gene TRBJ2-1; TRBD1 matches at 7 bases. The CDR3 is 12 residues long. Germline loops: CDR1 LNHDA, CDR2 SQIVND (reference sequence). Losses at the gene ends were 6 bases for V and 10 bases for J; bases not matched to a gene: 6. This CDR3 is CASSPGGAEQFF. DNA for the CDR3: TGTGCCAGTAGCCCAGGGGGTGCCGAGCAGTTCTTC.

Concerning this clone: One end of the junction fails to match germline, which may point to a read error. J is TRBJ2-2 and V is TRBV7-7; TRBD2 matches 10 bases. This CDR3 comprises 14 residues. Germline values: CDR1 SSHAT, CDR2 FNYEAQ (reference sequence). The CDR3 nucleotides are TGTGCTAGCAGCTCTAGCGGGAGAACCGGGGAGCTGTTTTTT. As protein: CASSSSGRTGELFF.

This clone came up a few times. The V gene is TRBV21-1, the J gene TRBJ1-1; the D segment call TRBD1 is taken from the table without a DNA check. TRBV21-1 is given as a pseudogene. This CDR3 comprises 18 residues. As DNA, the CDR3 is TGTGCCAGCAGCAAAGTTCCGGACAGGGGAACCGTGAACACTGAAGCTTTCTTT. Translated, it gives CASSKVPDRGTVNTEAFF.

The rearrangement links TRBV13 to TRBJ2-4; TRBD1 matches 7 bases. Germline V gives CDR1 PRHDT, CDR2 FYEKMQ (reference sequence). The CDR3 runs to 14 residues. J was trimmed by 9 bases and V by 5 bases; bases with no gene match: 10. The CDR3 loop is CASSPSRQGPIQYF. CDR3 bases: TGTGCCAGCAGCCCCTCCCGACAGGGCCCCATTCAGTACTTC. The entire variable domain, with the rest obtained from reference TRBV13 and TRBJ2-4, is as follows: AAGVIQSPRHLIKEKRETATLKCYPIPRHDTVYWYQQGPGQDPQFLISFYEKMQSDKGSIPDRFSAQQFSDYHSELNMSSLELGDSALYFCASSPSRQGPIQYFGAGTRLSVL.

This clone was seen more than once but under ten times. The gene calls are TRBV28 and TRBJ2-7; TRBD2 matches at 13 bases. Germline values: CDR1 MDHEN, CDR2 SYDVKM. With V trimmed by 5 bases and J by 2 bases, 6 bases remained unmatched. This CDR3 spans 16 amino acids. CDR3 sequence reads: CASSPGLAGVAYEQYF. The CDR3 DNA reads TGTGCCAGCAGTCCCGGACTAGCGGGAGTGGCCTACGAGCAGTACTTC.

The chain links TRBV9 to TRBJ2-4, with D possibly matching TRBD2 (6 bases). Trimming cost V 9 bases and J 6 bases, with 16 bases left between them. Per the germline V gene, CDR1 is SGDLS and CDR2 is YYNGEE. The CDR3 spans 13 residues. The CDR3, as DNA: TGTGCCAAGGAGGGAGTCTGTGGAAACATTCAGTACTTC. The encoded protein is CAKEGVCGNIQYF.

The chain recombines TRBV27 with TRBJ2-7; D perhaps matches TRBD1 (5 bases). This CDR3 is built from 13 residues. Germline V gene sequence: CDR1 MNHEY, CDR2 SMNVEV (reference sequence). V was trimmed by 2 bases and J by 3 bases, leaving 8 bases between them. The CDR3 sequence: CASSLNRLYEQYF. DNA for the CDR3: TGTGCCAGCAGTTTAAACAGGCTCTACGAGCAGTACTTC.

This chain connects TRBV7-9 to TRBJ2-2; D possibly corresponds to TRBD1 (6 bases). The germline V gene encodes CDR1 SEHNR and CDR2 FQNEAQ (reference sequence). The V and J ends lost 4 bases and 1 base respectively, with 10 bases between them. The CDR3 runs to 15 residues. In DNA, the CDR3 is TGTGCCAGCAGCTCGGGACAAGAGAACACCGGGGAGCTGTTTTTT. Encoded protein: CASSSGQENTGELFF. The complete variable domain, with remaining parts taken from reference TRBV7-9 and TRBJ2-2, reads DTGVSQNPRHKITKRGQNVTFRCDPISEHNRLYWYRQTLGQGPEFLTYFQNEAQLEKSRLLSDRFSAERPKGSFSTLEIQRTEQGDSAMYLCASSSGQENTGELFFGEGSRLTVL.

The chain combines TRBV14 with TRBJ1-6; a weak D match, TRBD1 (5 bases). Trimming shortened V by 4 bases and J by 4 bases, and 17 bases separated the two germline ends. This CDR3 contains 17 residues. The germline V gene has CDR1 SGHDN and CDR2 FVKESK. CDR3 in amino acids: CASSLRTPVGYNSPLHF. The CDR3 DNA reads TGTGCCAGCAGCCTCCGGACACCCGTGGGATATAATTCACCCCTCCACTTT.

The chain carries TRBV19 and TRBJ1-3; tentative D call: TRBD1 (5 bases). Germline CDR1 is LNHDA and CDR2 is SQIVND (reference sequence). The V end lost 5 bases, the J end lost 2 bases, and 10 bases lay between the germline ends. The CDR3 covers 14 residues. The CDR3 sequence: CASSPAGAGNTIYF. The DNA for the CDR3 is TGTGCCAGTAGTCCCGCGGGGGCTGGAAACACCATATATTTT.